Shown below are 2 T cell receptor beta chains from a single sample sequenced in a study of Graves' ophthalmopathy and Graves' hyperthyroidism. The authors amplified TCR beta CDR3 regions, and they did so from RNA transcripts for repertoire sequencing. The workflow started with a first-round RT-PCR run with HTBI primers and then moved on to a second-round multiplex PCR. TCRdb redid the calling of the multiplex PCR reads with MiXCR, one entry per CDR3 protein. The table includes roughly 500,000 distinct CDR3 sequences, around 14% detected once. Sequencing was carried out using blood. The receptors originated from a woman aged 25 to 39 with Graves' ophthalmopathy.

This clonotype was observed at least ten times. The CDR3 spells CATSDDKYGYTF. Here the CDR3 DNA reads TGTGCCACCAGTGATGATAAGTATGGCTACACCTTC. The genes are TRBV24-1 and TRBJ1-2; D gene ambiguous. The CDR3 totals 12 residues. Germline V lookup: CDR1 KGHDR, CDR2 SFDVKD. Deletions cut 3 bases from V and 5 bases from J, with 6 bases between.

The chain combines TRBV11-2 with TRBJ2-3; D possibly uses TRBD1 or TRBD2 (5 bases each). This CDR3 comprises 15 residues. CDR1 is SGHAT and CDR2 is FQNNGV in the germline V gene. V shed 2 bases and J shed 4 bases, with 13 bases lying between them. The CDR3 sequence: CASSLRGDGSDTQYF. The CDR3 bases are TGTGCCAGCAGCTTAAGAGGGGACGGGTCAGATACGCAGTATTTT.